This record concerns one T cell receptor (beta chain) sequence. Its antigen is not known. A second PCR, run for about 7 to 11 cycles, used a sample-barcoded 5' primer plus a J-beta primer mix. Every cDNA was tagged by a template-switch adaptor with 12 random nucleotides. TCRdb redid the calling of the 5' RACE reads with MiXCR, one entry per CDR3 protein. Of about 970,000 distinct CDR3 sequences in the sample, roughly 51% were seen once. This sample was included in a study of blood T cells in healthy people across ages. Study observations and caveats: Observed TCR beta diversity showed a strong correlation with the percentage of naive T cells as measured by flow cytometry.

Germline V gives CDR1 SNHLY, CDR2 FYNNEI. This CDR3 is built from 15 residues. The sample comprised blood. This TCR came from a woman aged 55 to 70 in good health. The chain is built from TRBV2 and TRBJ2-7, with 8 positions matching TRBD1. The J call is doubtful: the DNA matches TRBJ2-5 better. DNA for the CDR3: TGTGCCAGCAGTGCCGTGGACAGGGATGGAAAGACCCAGTACTTC. Its translation is CASSAVDRDGKTQYF.